Below are 23 T cell receptor beta chains sequenced from a single sample in a study of Ad26.COV2.S vaccination and SARS-CoV-2 variants (dated by TCRdb to the early 2020s). This specimen's time point label, interpreted: individuals recovered from natural SARS-CoV-2 infection. The method behind the library was the immunoSEQ multiplex PCR assay. Drawn from immuneACCESS, this table holds only the in-frame rearrangements with V and J called that TCRdb kept. Clones are partly lost; checked studies trace under half to an unresolved V gene and leave the rest unexplained. In all, the sample holds about 350,000 clones, and about 90% of those were seen once. Together, the top ten hold under 4% of the sample. This specimen consisted of peripheral blood, obtained after recovery from COVID-19. These receptors were taken from a human donor who had recovered from COVID-19.

V is TRBV6-6 and J is TRBJ2-5, with a possible D match to TRBD1 (5 bases). V lost 2 bases to trimming and J lost 2 bases, with 9 bases between them. Per the germline V gene, CDR1 is MNHNY and CDR2 is SVGAGI (reference sequence). The CDR3 is made up of 14 amino acids. The CDR3 region has the DNA TGTGCCAGCAGTTACCCTGGGGCACAAGAGACCCAGTACTTC. Protein: CASSYPGAQETQYF.

The rearrangement uses TRBV27 and TRBJ2-1; D gene ambiguous. Trimming removed 8 bases from V and 2 bases from J, with 13 bases in between. Germline CDR1 is MNHEY and CDR2 is SMNVEV (reference sequence). The CDR3 runs to 14 residues. The CDR3 nucleotides are TGTGCCAGCCGACCCCCATCCGCCTACAATGAGCAGTTCTTC. This encodes CASRPPSAYNEQFF.

This clone was seen just once. This chain joins TRBV20-1 and TRBJ2-3, with TRBD1 identical over 8 bases. CDR3 size: 15 residues. The trim removed 3 bases at V and 1 base at J, leaving 6 bases unmatched. Germline V CDR1 and CDR2: DFQATT, SNEGSKA (reference sequence). DNA for the CDR3: TGCAGTGCTAGTTACGCCAGGGGGCGCACAGATACGCAGTATTTT. As protein: CSASYARGRTDTQYF.

The rearrangement links TRBV9 to TRBJ1-1; D ambiguous. Germline CDR1 and CDR2: SGDLS and YYNGEE. With 3 bases removed from V and 8 bases from J, the gap between germline ends came to 14 bases. This CDR3 contains 13 residues. This CDR3 is CASSAPGRPEAFF. CDR3 bases: TGTGCCAGCAGCGCGCCAGGACGGCCAGAAGCTTTCTTT.

The chain has TRBV5-6 and TRBJ1-1; D perhaps matches TRBD1 (6 bases). V was shortened by 0 bases and J by 1 base, with 10 bases between the two germline ends. This CDR3 is built from 15 residues. Germline V gene lookup returns CDR1 SGHDT and CDR2 YYEEEE. CDR3 nucleotide sequence: TGTGCCAGCAGCTTGGCGGGCAGGGGGAACACTGAAGCTTTCTTT. Amino acid sequence: CASSLAGRGNTEAFF. Looking up the rest from reference TRBV5-6 and TRBJ1-1 gives the full variable domain: DAGVTQSPTHLIKTRGQQVTLRCSPKSGHDTVSWYQQALGQGPQFIFQYYEEEERQRGNFPDRFSGHQFPNYSSELNVNALLLGDSALYLCASSLAGRGNTEAFFGQGTRLTVV.

The V and J genes are TRBV2 and TRBJ1-2; D perhaps matches TRBD1 (5 bases). The V gene's germline CDR1 is SNHLY and CDR2 FYNNEI. The CDR3 contains 12 residues. Trimming stripped 5 bases from V and 4 bases from J, with 8 bases between. The CDR3 region is CASSPGGYGYTF. As DNA, the CDR3 is TGTGCCAGCAGTCCTGGGGGCTATGGCTACACCTTC.

This clone was seen a single time. V and J are TRBV7-2 and TRBJ1-4; D call uncertain. CDR1 is SGHTA and CDR2 is FQGNSA in the germline V gene. The CDR3 totals 14 residues. Trimming removed 1 base at V and 5 bases at J, with 8 bases between. CDR3 DNA: TGTGCCAGCAGCTTAGATCGGTTGAATGAAAAACTGTTTTTT. Translation gives CASSLDRLNEKLFF.

The chain uses TRBV10-1 and TRBJ2-7; 7 bases agree with TRBD2. The CDR3 loop spans 15 amino acids. Germline V lookup: CDR1 WNHNN, CDR2 SYGVQD (reference sequence). The trim removed 0 bases at V and 4 bases at J, leaving 6 bases unmatched. CDR3 nucleotide sequence: TGCGCCAGCAGTGAGTCTGCCTTGGGGGGGTACGAGCAGTACTTC. It codes for CASSESALGGYEQYF.

The rearrangement uses TRBV6-2 or TRBV6-3 and TRBJ1-2; tentatively, D is TRBD1 (5 bases). Germline loops: CDR1 MNHEY, CDR2 SVGEGT. This CDR3 is built from 15 residues. V lost 1 base and J lost 2, with 11 bases in between. The CDR3 here is CASSYYPGPNYGYTF. CDR3 DNA sequence: TGTGCCAGCAGTTACTATCCAGGGCCGAACTATGGCTACACCTTC.

This clone turned up a few times. The gene calls are TRBV2 and TRBJ1-1, with a weak D call TRBD1 (5 bases). This CDR3 is built from 14 residues. Trimming pared 5 bases from V and 1 base from J, leaving 11 bases between. The germline V gene has CDR1 SNHLY and CDR2 FYNNEI. The CDR3 DNA follows: TGTGCCAGCAGTAGGTCAGGGCCGAACACTGAAGCTTTCTTT. Translated, it gives CASSRSGPNTEAFF.

J is TRBJ1-5 and V is TRBV6-5, with 10 bases aligning to TRBD1. Trimming removed 6 bases from V and 7 bases from J; junction bases left unmatched: 3. Germline V gives CDR1 MNHEY, CDR2 SVGAGI. The CDR3 is 13 residues long. The CDR3 nucleotides are TGTGCCAGCAGCCCGGACAGGGGGCAGCCCCAGCATTTT. Translated: CASSPDRGQPQHF.

The V gene is TRBV5-1, the J gene TRBJ2-1, with TRBD2 matching 12 bases. Germline V CDR1 and CDR2: SGHRS, YFSETQ. The CDR3 length is 16 residues. The J segment lost 5 bases and the V segment lost 4 bases, leaving 7 bases of the junction unmatched. CDR3 loop: CASSQGTSGLDNEQFF. The CDR3 region has the DNA TGCGCCAGCAGCCAAGGGACTAGCGGGTTGGACAATGAGCAGTTCTTC.

J is TRBJ1-1 and V is TRBV7-8; D is ambiguous. Trimming removed 2 bases at V and 2 bases at J, with 12 bases between. Germline CDR1 reads SGHVS; CDR2 reads FQNEAQ. CDR3 length: 15 amino acids. This CDR3 reads CASSLRVQSNTEAFF. The CDR3 coding sequence is TGTGCCAGCAGCTTACGTGTGCAGTCTAACACTGAAGCTTTCTTT. The full variable domain, completed using reference TRBV7-8 and TRBJ1-1, is GAGVSQSPRYKVAKRGQDVALRCDPISGHVSLFWYQQALGQGPEFLTYFQNEAQLDKSGLPSDRFFAERPEGSVSTLKIQRTQQEDSAVYLCASSLRVQSNTEAFFGQGTRLTVV.

V gene TRBV15 combines with J gene TRBJ1-4, with a tentative D call TRBD1 (6 bases). Trimming took off 0 bases at V and 8 bases at J, with 16 bases between the two ends. Germline-derived CDR1 and CDR2 are LNHNV and YYDKDF (reference sequence). This CDR3 contains 16 residues. The CDR3 coding sequence is TGTGCCACCAGCAGAGAGGGGCACAGGGCGAACGAAAAACTGTTTTTT. Protein sequence: CATSREGHRANEKLFF.

This clone was found once. The chain uses TRBV10-3 and TRBJ2-7, with a possible D match to TRBD1 (6 bases). V lost 10 bases to trimming and J lost 3 bases, with 16 bases between them. This CDR3 is 13 amino acids long. CDR1 and CDR2 from the germline V gene are ENHRY and SYGVKD. The CDR3 coding sequence is TGTGCCAGCACAGGGAGTATCGGCTACGAGCAGTACTTC. Translating gives CASTGSIGYEQYF.

This clone was recorded only once. The chain employs TRBV7-6 and TRBJ2-2, with 11 bases that match TRBD2. Losses at the gene ends were 0 bases for V and 6 bases for J; bases not matched to a gene: 9. This CDR3 contains 18 residues. Germline assignment: CDR1 SGHVS and CDR2 FNYEAQ. Here the CDR3 DNA reads TGTGCCAGCAGCTTAGCGAGTGTAGCGGGGGGGCCGGCCGGGGAGCTGTTTTTT. It translates to CASSLASVAGGPAGELFF.

The chain uses TRBV2 and TRBJ1-2; 10 bases match TRBD1. Germline values: CDR1 SNHLY, CDR2 FYNNEI. V gave up 4 bases and J gave up 4 bases; unmatched junction bases: 3. CDR3 length: 14 amino acids. Written as DNA, the CDR3 is TGTGCCAGCAGTGCAAGGGACAGGGGCTATGGCTACACCTTC. This gives the protein CASSARDRGYGYTF.

The chain has TRBV12-5 and TRBJ2-7; D gene unclear. The CDR3 covers 14 residues. The germline gives CDR1 LGHNT, CDR2 FRNRAP. Trimming left V 1 base short and J 4 bases short, with 11 bases between. For the CDR3, the DNA is TGTGCTAGTGGTTTGGGGACCGAGTTGTACGAGCAGTACTTC. It codes for CASGLGTELYEQYF.

The J gene is TRBJ2-1, the V gene TRBV3-1 (or the pseudogene TRBV3-2), with TRBD2 matching 7 bases. From germline, CDR1 is LGHDT and CDR2 YNNKEL (reference sequence). The CDR3 has 16 amino acids. V was pared by 5 bases and J by 0 bases, with 7 bases of the junction left unmatched. CDR3 in amino acids: CASSYVSSGSYNEQFF. In nucleotides, the CDR3 is TGTGCCAGCAGCTACGTCTCTAGCGGCTCCTACAATGAGCAGTTCTTC.

A few counts support this clone. The chain employs TRBV7-6 and TRBJ2-7; the match to TRBD1 covers 7 bases. V shed 5 bases and J 3 bases; nucleotides not matched to a gene: 7. Germline V lookup: CDR1 SGHVS, CDR2 FNYEAQ. The CDR3 has 14 residues. CDR3 DNA: TGTGCCAGCAGCGCCGGGACAGATATCTACGAGCAGTACTTC. Its protein product is CASSAGTDIYEQYF.

V and J are TRBV7-9 and TRBJ1-6; D not certain. Germline CDR1 and CDR2: SEHNR and FQNEAQ (reference sequence). V lost 5 bases and J 2 bases, leaving 7 bases between the germline ends. CDR3 size: 14 residues. The CDR3 sequence: CASSPGTYNSPLHF. DNA for the CDR3: TGTGCCAGCAGCCCCGGGACCTATAATTCACCCCTCCACTTT. Drawing the rest from reference TRBV7-9 and TRBJ1-6, the complete variable domain is DTGVSQNPRHKITKRGQNVTFRCDPISEHNRLYWYRQTLGQGPEFLTYFQNEAQLEKSRLLSDRFSAERPKGSFSTLEIQRTEQGDSAMYLCASSPGTYNSPLHFGNGTRLTVT.

The CDR3 DNA reads as TGTGCCAGCAGCCGGTATAGCGGGGGGGACACAGATACGCAGTATTTT. This sequence encodes CASSRYSGGDTDTQYF. The chain has TRBV4-2 and TRBJ2-3; 11 bases are shared with TRBD2. CDR3 length: 16 amino acids. The germline CDR1 and CDR2 sequences are LGHNA and YNFKEQ. J was trimmed by 2 bases and V by 4 bases; bases with no gene match: 5.

V and J are TRBV4-2 and TRBJ2-5, with D possibly called TRBD1 or TRBD2 (7 bases each). This CDR3 contains 15 residues. The V gene lost 0 bases and the J gene lost 5 bases, with 13 bases spanning the gap. CDR1 is LGHNA and CDR2 is YNFKEQ in the germline V gene. The CDR3: CASSQERGRGETQYF. The CDR3 nucleotides read TGTGCCAGCAGCCAAGAGAGGGGGCGGGGGGAGACCCAGTACTTC.